The next 26 T cell receptor beta chains were all read from a single sample in a study of cytomegalovirus exposure and HLA in healthy donors. The PCR used 60 Vbeta and 13 Jbeta primers. The protocol was immunoSEQ multiplex PCR, while the TCRdb copy is restricted to in-frame clones and leaves out a portion. Of about 190,000 clones listed, 77% were seen once; the top ten hold approximately 2.1%. The material sequenced was PBMCs. Every receptor here comes from a woman between 25 and 40 years old in good health and CMV-seropositive.

The V and J genes are TRBV28 and TRBJ2-1; D not certain. The V gene lost 2 bases and the J gene lost 0 bases, with 8 bases spanning the gap. The CDR3 has 15 residues. CDR1 and CDR2 (germline): MDHEN, SYDVKM. DNA of the CDR3: TGTGCCAGCAGTTTAGTACCGAGCTCCTACAATGAGCAGTTCTTC. Residues: CASSLVPSSYNEQFF.

This chain connects TRBV5-6 to TRBJ2-1; the match to TRBD2 covers 9 bases. This CDR3 region has 16 residues. Germline lookup yields CDR1 SGHDT and CDR2 YYEEEE. V lost 4 bases to trimming and J lost 6 bases; unmatched junction nucleotides: 11. The CDR3 DNA reads TGTGCCAGCAGCCCGGAGGGCCTAGCGGGGAGCAATGAGCAGTTCTTC. This codes for CASSPEGLAGSNEQFF.

V is TRBV30 and J is TRBJ2-7; D gene unclear. CDR1 and CDR2 (germline): GTSNPN, SVGIG (reference sequence). The length of the CDR3 is 13 residues. V was shortened by 6 bases and J by 0 bases, with 12 bases between the two germline ends. This CDR3 reads CACYRFSSYEQYF. The DNA of the CDR3 is TGTGCCTGTTACAGATTCAGCTCCTACGAGCAGTACTTC.

The chain employs TRBV9 and TRBJ2-7, with 8 nucleotides matching TRBD1. The CDR3 consists of 17 residues. The junction had 12 bases not matched to a gene; V was cut back by 0 bases and J by 4 bases. CDR1 SGDLS and CDR2 YYNGEE come from the germline V gene. The CDR3 loop is CASSVVPVRTGLYEQYF. The CDR3 region has the DNA TGTGCCAGCAGCGTAGTCCCCGTCCGGACAGGGCTGTACGAGCAGTACTTC.

In its sample, this clone was seen a few times. J is TRBJ2-7 and V is TRBV6-6; weak D call: TRBD2 (5 bases). This CDR3 is built from 11 residues. Trimming took off 5 bases at V and 4 bases at J, with 6 bases between the two ends. Looked up from germline, CDR1 is MNHNY and CDR2 is SVGAGI (reference sequence). DNA for the CDR3: TGTGCCAGCAGTCGGGAATACGAGCAGTACTTC. It yields the protein CASSREYEQYF.

This sequence joins TRBV18 and TRBJ2-6, with D possibly TRBD2 on 5 matching bases. This CDR3 contains 17 residues. Germline loops: CDR1 KGHSH, CDR2 LQKENI. V dropped 5 bases and J dropped 1 base, with 15 bases sitting between them. The CDR3 nucleotides read TGTGCCAGCTCAGTCACCCTAGCTTCATCTGGGGCCAACGTCCTGACTTTC. It encodes CASSVTLASSGANVLTF.

In DNA form, the CDR3 reads TGTGCCAGCAGCACCATGACAGGGCAATCTGGCTACACCTTC. It encodes CASSTMTGQSGYTF. The genes are TRBV9 and TRBJ1-2, with 7 positions matching TRBD1. CDR3 length: 14 amino acids. Germline-derived CDR1 and CDR2 are SGDLS and YYNGEE. The trim removed 4 bases at V and 7 bases at J, leaving 10 bases unmatched.

This chain links TRBV7-2 with TRBJ2-1; D not resolved. Trimming pared 1 base from V and 2 bases from J, leaving 9 bases between. The CDR3 totals 15 residues. Per the germline V gene, CDR1 is SGHTA and CDR2 is FQGNSA. The CDR3 reads CASSLVANPYNEQFF. DNA for the CDR3: TGTGCCAGCAGCTTAGTGGCAAACCCCTACAATGAGCAGTTCTTC.

This rearrangement joins TRBV2 to TRBJ1-4, with D tentatively TRBD1 (5 bases). The V gene's germline CDR1 is SNHLY and CDR2 FYNNEI. V lost 3 bases and J lost 7, with 12 bases in between. The CDR3 totals 14 residues. CDR3 in DNA: TGTGCCAGCAGTGATCAAGGGGAGGGTGAAAAACTGTTTTTT. Protein sequence: CASSDQGEGEKLFF.

This chain links TRBV7-9 with TRBJ1-4; maybe TRBD1 (6 bases). This CDR3 is built from 16 residues. V was cut by 5 bases and J by 3 bases, with 16 bases left in between. Germline CDR1 reads SEHNR; CDR2 reads FQNEAQ (reference sequence). The CDR3 nucleotides are TGTGCCAGCAGCGACCGGAGGGGGGGGGCTAATGAAAAACTGTTTTTT. It encodes CASSDRRGGANEKLFF. Full variable domain (missing parts from reference TRBV7-9 and TRBJ1-4): DTGVSQNPRHKITKRGQNVTFRCDPISEHNRLYWYRQTLGQGPEFLTYFQNEAQLEKSRLLSDRFSAERPKGSFSTLEIQRTEQGDSAMYLCASSDRRGGANEKLFFGSGTQLSVL.

The CDR3 reads CASSLVAGARNEQYF. Written as DNA, the CDR3 is TGCGCCAGCAGCTTGGTAGCAGGGGCGAGGAACGAGCAGTACTTC. The chain links TRBV5-1 to TRBJ2-7; D is possibly TRBD1 (6 bases). The length of the CDR3 is 15 residues. Trimming left V 0 bases short and J 5 bases short, with 15 bases between. Looked up from germline, CDR1 is SGHRS and CDR2 is YFSETQ.

The chain employs TRBV29-1 and TRBJ2-1; D unresolved. Trimming cost V 0 bases and J 4 bases, with 7 bases left between them. Looked up from germline, CDR1 is SQVTM and CDR2 is ANQGSEA. The CDR3 runs 13 residues. DNA for the CDR3: TGCAGCGTTGAAGATCACGGGTACAATGAGCAGTTCTTC. Translating gives CSVEDHGYNEQFF.

CDR3 nucleotide sequence: TGTGCCAGTAGTAGCCAGGCAAGTCGTAACTATGGCTACACCTTC. This translates into CASSSQASRNYGYTF. The rearrangement uses TRBV19 and TRBJ1-2; D is unclear. Per germline, CDR1 LNHDA and CDR2 SQIVND (reference sequence). The CDR3 is made up of 15 amino acids. V shed 4 bases and J shed 1 base, with 13 bases lying between them.

In this sample, this clone turned up a few times. The chain uses TRBV29-1 and TRBJ1-5; 7 bases match TRBD1. This CDR3 contains 13 residues. V was clipped by 4 bases and J by 5 bases; unmatched bases: 5. Germline V CDR1 and CDR2: SQVTM, ANQGSEA. CDR3 region: CSVADRADQPQHF. The CDR3 nucleotides are TGCAGCGTTGCCGACAGGGCGGATCAGCCCCAGCATTTT. The variable domain in full, with the rest retrieved from reference TRBV29-1 and TRBJ1-5, is SAVISQKPSRDICQRGTSLTIQCQVDSQVTMMFWYRQQPGQSLTLIATANQGSEATYESGFVIDKFPISRPNLTFSTLTVSNMSPEDSSIYLCSVADRADQPQHFGDGTRLSIL.

The rearrangement joins TRBV6-6 to TRBJ2-5; 9 bases agree with TRBD1. This CDR3 spans 15 amino acids. The germline CDR1 and CDR2 sequences are MNHNY and SVGAGI (reference sequence). V dropped 7 bases and J dropped 6; count of bases not matched to a gene: 12. Here the CDR3 reads CASTSDRGSRKTQYF. The CDR3 DNA reads as TGTGCCAGCACCTCCGACAGGGGGAGTAGAAAGACCCAGTACTTC.

The CDR3 DNA reads as TGTGCCAGCAGGTCTGGACTAGCGGGAGGCCTCAGTTACTACGAGCAGTACTTC. Its translation is CASRSGLAGGLSYYEQYF. J is TRBJ2-7 and V is TRBV28; TRBD2 matches at 14 bases. The V segment lost 6 bases and the J segment 3 bases; nucleotides outside the gene matches: 13. The CDR3 is made up of 18 amino acids. Looked up from germline, CDR1 is MDHEN and CDR2 is SYDVKM.

The chain combines TRBV10-3 with TRBJ2-6; 7 nucleotides line up with TRBD1. CDR1 and CDR2 (germline): ENHRY, SYGVKD. The CDR3 spans 20 residues. The V gene end was trimmed by 3 bases and the J gene end by 1 base; junction bases not matched to a gene: 15. CDR3 sequence: CAISDPLTGRIGSGANVLTF. The DNA for the CDR3 is TGTGCCATCAGTGACCCATTGACAGGGAGAATAGGGTCTGGGGCCAACGTCCTGACTTTC.

This clone was recorded only once. The chain links TRBV28 to TRBJ2-1; 9 bases agree with TRBD2. The J segment lost 4 bases and the V segment lost 5 bases, leaving 9 bases of the junction unmatched. Germline CDR1 reads MDHEN; CDR2 reads SYDVKM. CDR3 length equals 16 residues. The CDR3 DNA follows: TGTGCCAGCAGTCGACTTAGCGGGGGCCTTTACAATGAGCAGTTCTTC. Its protein product is CASSRLSGGLYNEQFF.

This rearrangement joins TRBV5-4 to TRBJ1-1; D possibly corresponds to TRBD1 (5 bases). The CDR3 length is 13 residues. V lost 2 bases and J 6 bases, leaving 11 bases between the germline ends. Germline V lookup: CDR1 SGHNT, CDR2 YYREEE (reference sequence). The CDR3 loop reads CASSFKRGPEAFF. The CDR3 DNA reads TGTGCCAGCAGCTTTAAAAGGGGCCCTGAAGCTTTCTTT.

The genes are TRBV7-9 and TRBJ2-3, with 7 positions matching TRBD1. Germline lookup yields CDR1 SEHNR and CDR2 FQNEAQ (reference sequence). V trimming: 5 bases; J trimming: 4 bases; junction bases outside the gene matches: 9. The CDR3 extends over 15 amino acids. The CDR3 sequence: CASSPYPDRADTQYF. The CDR3 bases are TGTGCCAGCAGCCCATACCCCGACAGGGCAGATACGCAGTATTTT.

The V gene is TRBV19, the J gene TRBJ1-2, with a weak D call TRBD1 (6 bases). Looked up from germline, CDR1 is LNHDA and CDR2 is SQIVND (reference sequence). The CDR3 contains 12 residues. V dropped 9 bases and J dropped 7 bases, with 15 bases sitting between them. The CDR3 region is CASQTGRVGYTF. Written as DNA, the CDR3 is TGTGCCAGCCAGACAGGAAGAGTTGGCTACACCTTC.

This chain connects TRBV7-2 to TRBJ2-1; 10 bases align to TRBD2. V shed 2 bases, J shed 8 bases, and the junction held 12 bases outside the gene matches. This CDR3 is built from 17 residues. CDR1 SGHTA and CDR2 FQGNSA come from the germline V gene. The CDR3, as DNA: TGTGCCAGCAGCTTACTGGCTAGCGGGAGTCTTTTGGATGAGCAGTTCTTC. It is translated as CASSLLASGSLLDEQFF.

The chain recombines TRBV7-2 with TRBJ1-4; a weak D match, TRBD1 (5 bases). Trimming took 3 bases from V and 12 from J, leaving 11 bases between them. The CDR3 contains 12 residues. Germline V gives CDR1 SGHTA, CDR2 FQGNSA. The CDR3 nucleotides read TGTGCCAGCAGCTTCCCCGCGGGGGAACTGTTTTTT. Translated: CASSFPAGELFF.

For this clone: The junction differs from germline at one of its ends, possibly a read error. The chain couples TRBV28 to TRBJ1-2, with D perhaps matching TRBD1 (5 bases). Per the germline V gene, CDR1 is MDHEN and CDR2 is SYDVKM. The CDR3 totals 12 residues. CDR3 DNA sequence: TGTGCCAGCGGTTTCCAGGGCTATGGCTACACCTTC. The encoded protein is CASGFQGYGYTF.

This clone has more than one count but fewer than ten. The gene calls are TRBV4-2 and TRBJ1-5; TRBD1 matches 7 bases. V lost 4 bases and J lost 0; bases outside the gene matches: 3. The CDR3 covers 15 residues. Germline lookup yields CDR1 LGHNA and CDR2 YNFKEQ. The CDR3 is CASSPGTASNQPQHF. CDR3 nucleotides: TGTGCCAGCAGCCCCGGGACAGCTAGCAATCAGCCCCAGCATTTT.

V is TRBV9 and J is TRBJ2-5; 13 nucleotides agree with TRBD2. From germline, CDR1 is SGDLS and CDR2 YYNGEE. This CDR3 has 16 amino acids. The J segment lost 5 bases and the V segment lost 0 bases, leaving 4 bases of the junction unmatched. CDR3 in DNA: TGTGCCAGCAGCGTAGGGGGACTAGCGGGGCGGGAGACCCAGTACTTC. It specifies CASSVGGLAGRETQYF.